What follows are 3 T cell receptor beta chains derived from one specimen sequenced in a study of beta chain features in type 1 diabetes. Reverse transcribing all isolated RNA meant expressed TCRB transcripts were sequenced. Assay used: immunoSEQ multiplex PCR; TCRdb lists only in-frame clones, some missing. The profile shows roughly 610,000 clones, 15% to 18% of them singletons. The source material was naive CD4+ T cells from blood. Source of these receptors: a man between 18 and 29 years old in good health.

The V gene is TRBV6-6, the J gene TRBJ1-1, with D perhaps TRBD1 (6 bases). V lost 0 bases to trimming and J lost 0 bases, with 11 bases between them. CDR3 length equals 16 residues. The germline V gene has CDR1 MNHNY and CDR2 SVGAGI (reference sequence). CDR3 bases: TGTGCCAGCAGTTACTCGCAGGGGTCGATGAACACTGAAGCTTTCTTT. Its translation is CASSYSQGSMNTEAFF.

This sequence joins TRBV7-2 and TRBJ2-1; D might be TRBD1 or TRBD2, each matching 5 bases. Trimming stripped 6 bases from V and 7 bases from J, with 19 bases between. CDR1 SGHTA and CDR2 FQGNSA come from the germline V gene. This CDR3 comprises 15 residues. CDR3 in DNA: TGTGCCAGCAGTCCAACTAGGGGCGCCGGGAATGAGCAGTTCTTC. It is translated as CASSPTRGAGNEQFF.

This chain uses TRBV5-6 with TRBJ1-1; 10 bases match TRBD1. There are 13 residues in the CDR3. After removal of 5 bases from V and 4 bases from J, the junction contained 2 bases not matched to a gene. Germline V gives CDR1 SGHDT, CDR2 YYEEEE. The CDR3 DNA reads TGTGCCAGCAGGAGACAGGGGGCCACTGAAGCTTTCTTT. Translation: CASRRQGATEAFF.